A selection of T cell receptor beta chains follows, all from one sample in a study of blood T cell repertoires in COVID-19. TCRdb's table, derived via immunoSEQ multiplex PCR, lists solely in-frame clones and lacks some. The table records about 69,000 clones, just over 85% of them present only once. The sample consisted of peripheral blood. All receptors derive from a young man with acute or convalescent COVID-19. Both conserved end residues are part of each CDR3. A D gene is named only where the DNA matches it firmly. A clone size is listed for some rows: how often the clone was seen (once, few, many), or a class if it is expanded.

15,TRBV14,TRBJ2-1,NA,NA,CASRPTWSSYNEQFF,TGTGCCAGCAGGCCAACATGGAGCTCCTACAATGAGCAGTTCTTC
16,TRBV9,TRBJ2-3,TRBD2,NA,CASSLTSGGHGDTQYF,TGTGCCAGCAGCCTGACTAGCGGGGGCCACGGAGATACGCAGTATTTT
16,TRBV5-1,TRBJ1-1,TRBD1,NA,CASSLQEGAGNTEAFF,TGCGCCAGCAGCTTGCAGGAGGGGGCAGGGAACACTGAAGCTTTCTTT
16,TRBV27,TRBJ1-5,TRBD1,few,CASSLRGQGASQPQHF,TGTGCCAGCAGTTTACGGGGACAGGGGGCCTCTCAGCCCCAGCATTTT
15,TRBV7-2,TRBJ2-5,TRBD2,NA,CASRNAGTRSETQYF,TGTGCCAGCAGAAACGCCGGGACTAGGTCGGAGACCCAGTACTTC
14,TRBV9,TRBJ2-3,NA,NA,CASSVQGREDTQYF,TGTGCCAGCAGCGTTCAGGGAAGGGAAGATACGCAGTATTTT
14,TRBV3-1/TRBV3-2,TRBJ2-3,NA,NA,CASSGRLETDTQYF,TGTGCCAGCTCGGGGAGGTTAGAAACAGATACGCAGTATTTT
14,TRBV28,TRBJ1-5,NA,NA,CASSSPYQDQPQHF,TGTGCCAGCAGTTCCCCCTATCAAGATCAGCCCCAGCATTTT
16,TRBV5-5,TRBJ1-6,NA,NA,CASSSSTGQFNSPLHF,TGTGCCAGCAGCTCTTCAACGGGACAATTTAATTCACCCCTCCACTTT
15,TRBV28,TRBJ1-2,TRBD1,few,CASSPGSGGAYGYTF,TGTGCCAGCAGTCCCGGTTCAGGGGGCGCTTATGGCTACACCTTC
13,TRBV5-1,TRBJ2-5,NA,NA,CASSERSQETQYF,TGCGCCAGCTCAGAGAGGTCTCAAGAGACCCAGTACTTC
14,TRBV5-6,TRBJ1-1,NA,NA,CASRLEQGRVEAFF,TGTGCCAGCAGGCTCGAACAGGGACGGGTCGAAGCTTTCTTT
13,TRBV2,TRBJ1-4,NA,once,CASGAVRVEKLFF,TGTGCCAGCGGGGCCGTAAGAGTTGAAAAACTGTTTTTT
13,TRBV24-1,TRBJ2-3,NA,NA,CATSDPVTDTQYF,TGTGCCACCAGTGACCCGGTCACAGATACGCAGTATTTT
13,TRBV28,TRBJ1-1,NA,NA,CASSLTRNTEAFF,TGTGCCAGCAGTTTAACGAGGAACACTGAAGCTTTCTTT
13,TRBV5-5,TRBJ1-4,TRBD1,NA,CASSEGAIEKLFF,TGTGCCAGCAGCGAGGGGGCTATTGAAAAACTGTTTTTT
15,TRBV3-1/TRBV3-2,TRBJ1-1,TRBD1,NA,CASSQEDRGNAEAFF,TGTGCCAGCAGCCAGGAGGACAGGGGGAACGCTGAAGCTTTCTTT
17,TRBV6-1,TRBJ1-5,NA,once,CASSDLFLGASYQPQHF,TGTGCCAGCAGTGATTTGTTTTTAGGGGCATCATATCAGCCCCAGCATTTT
12,TRBV30,TRBJ2-2,NA,NA,CAWSYRPGELFF,TGTGCCTGGAGTTATCGTCCCGGGGAGCTGTTTTTT
11,TRBV6-5,TRBJ2-5,NA,NA,CASSLEETQYF,TGTGCCAGCAGCCTAGAAGAGACCCAGTACTTC
15,TRBV5-1,TRBJ1-4,NA,few,CASSFYRATNEKLFF,TGCGCCAGCAGCTTTTACAGGGCTACTAATGAAAAACTGTTTTTT
15,TRBV28,TRBJ1-2,TRBD1,once,CASSFSGQVYYGYTF,TGTGCCAGCAGTTTCTCTGGACAGGTTTACTATGGCTACACCTTC
15,TRBV27,TRBJ2-3,TRBD1,NA,CASSSRQGPTDTQYF,TGTGCCAGCAGTTCACGACAGGGTCCCACAGATACGCAGTATTTT
13,TRBV7-8,TRBJ1-3,TRBD1,medium-sized,CASSWTGGNTIYF,TGTGCCAGCAGCTGGACAGGCGGAAACACCATATATTTT
13,TRBV2,TRBJ2-3,TRBD2,NA,CASRGLGTDTQYF,TGTGCCAGCAGAGGACTAGGCACAGATACGCAGTATTTT
18,TRBV19,TRBJ1-6,NA,NA,CASSIGEGTASYNSPLHF,TGTGCCAGTAGTATAGGGGAAGGGACTGCGTCCTATAATTCACCCCTCCACTTT
13,TRBV7-8,TRBJ1-5,NA,NA,CASSLVVGQPQHF,TGTGCCAGCAGCTTAGTAGTCGGTCAGCCCCAGCATTTT
15,TRBV30,TRBJ1-6,TRBD1,NA,CAWSRKGQSNSPLHF,TGTGCCTGGAGTAGGAAGGGACAGTCTAATTCACCCCTCCACTTT
12,TRBV7-9,TRBJ2-7,NA,NA,CASSARHSKQYF,TGTGCCAGCAGTGCCCGGCACAGCAAGCAGTACTTC
12,TRBV6-5,TRBJ2-1,NA,NA,CASSPRRDEQFF,TGTGCCAGCAGTCCCCGGCGGGATGAGCAGTTCTTC
13,TRBV5-6,TRBJ2-2,TRBD2,NA,CASSGGRGRELFF,TGTGCCAGCAGCGGTGGGAGGGGCCGGGAGCTGTTTTTT
15,TRBV5-1,TRBJ1-1,NA,NA,CASSLAPQGGSEAFF,TGCGCCAGCAGCTTGGCCCCTCAGGGAGGGTCTGAAGCTTTCTTT
12,TRBV30,TRBJ2-7,NA,NA,CAWGQRFYEQYF,TGTGCCTGGGGACAGCGATTCTACGAGCAGTACTTC
13,TRBV6-6,TRBJ1-1,NA,NA,CASSSVENTEAFF,TGTGCCAGCAGTTCTGTAGAGAACACTGAAGCTTTCTTT
17,TRBV19,TRBJ2-2,NA,NA,CASSIRGDWVKTGELFF,TGTGCCAGTAGTATCAGGGGGGACTGGGTGAAAACCGGGGAGCTGTTTTTT
14,TRBV27,TRBJ2-2,TRBD2,NA,CASKRDLNTGELFF,TGTGCCAGCAAGCGGGACCTCAACACCGGGGAGCTGTTTTTT
16,TRBV19,TRBJ1-2,NA,NA,CASSTDVRALRYGYTF,TGTGCCAGTAGTACCGACGTCAGGGCACTACGCTATGGCTACACCTTC
16,TRBV5-1,TRBJ1-4,NA,NA,CASSFSQGTTNEKLFF,TGCGCCAGCAGCTTCTCGCAGGGGACAACTAATGAAAAACTGTTTTTT
14,TRBV5-1,TRBJ1-1,NA,NA,CASSFYRGNTEAFF,TGCGCCAGCAGCTTTTATCGGGGAAACACTGAAGCTTTCTTT
15,TRBV11-2,TRBJ2-1,TRBD2,NA,CASSFFPSGSNEQFF,TGTGCCAGCAGCTTTTTTCCTAGCGGAAGCAATGAGCAGTTCTTC
15,TRBV27,TRBJ1-5,NA,NA,CASRSSERSSEPQHF,TGTGCCAGCCGGTCGTCAGAGCGCTCCTCGGAGCCCCAGCATTTT
13,TRBV25-1,TRBJ1-4,TRBD1,NA,CASSIDRVQKLFF,TGTGCCAGCAGTATCGACAGGGTTCAAAAACTGTTTTTT
15,TRBV24-1,TRBJ1-2,TRBD1,NA,CATSDATGADYGYTF,TGTGCCACCAGTGATGCGACAGGGGCGGACTATGGCTACACCTTC
15,TRBV11-2,TRBJ1-4,TRBD1,NA,CASSFTTGGREKLFF,TGTGCCAGCAGCTTCACCACAGGGGGCCGTGAAAAACTGTTTTTT
17,TRBV6-6,TRBJ2-1,NA,NA,CASSHLHRDNSYNEQFF,TGTGCCAGCAGTCACCTACACCGGGACAACTCCTACAATGAGCAGTTCTTC
16,TRBV29-1,TRBJ1-4,TRBD1,NA,CSVETDRGSTNEKLFF,TGCAGCGTTGAAACTGACAGGGGTTCAACTAATGAAAAACTGTTTTTT
13,TRBV5-5,TRBJ1-5,NA,NA,CASSPGLDQPQHF,TGTGCCAGCAGCCCGGGATTAGATCAGCCCCAGCATTTT
14,TRBV3-1/TRBV3-2,TRBJ1-5,TRBD1,NA,CASSQTQGDQPQHF,TGTGCCAGCAGCCAGACGCAGGGGGACCAGCCCCAGCATTTT
15,TRBV6-5,TRBJ1-6,NA,NA,CASRRGGSYNSPLHF,TGTGCCAGCAGGCGGGGGGGCAGCTATAATTCACCCCTCCACTTT
14,TRBV2,TRBJ2-2,TRBD1,NA,CASKLGTATGELFF,TGTGCCAGCAAGCTTGGGACAGCCACCGGGGAGCTGTTTTTT
13,TRBV14,TRBJ1-2,NA,NA,CASSSGSNYGYTF,TGTGCCAGCAGCTCAGGGTCCAACTATGGCTACACCTTC
14,TRBV4-2,TRBJ2-7,NA,NA,CASSQDASRYEQYF,TGTGCCAGCAGCCAAGATGCTAGCAGGTACGAGCAGTACTTC
17,TRBV9,TRBJ2-2,TRBD1,NA,CASSVSPGTGDTGELFF,TGTGCCAGCAGCGTAAGCCCCGGGACAGGGGACACCGGGGAGCTGTTTTTT
16,TRBV3-1/TRBV3-2,TRBJ1-2,NA,NA,CASSTRGAGAPYGYTF,TGTGCCAGCAGCACTCGAGGGGCAGGGGCCCCCTATGGCTACACCTTC
18,TRBV27,TRBJ1-1,TRBD1,NA,CASSSNRGTYSMNTEAFF,TGTGCCAGCAGTTCCAACAGGGGCACTTATTCCATGAACACTGAAGCTTTCTTT
11,TRBV30,TRBJ1-2,NA,NA,CAWKDRLGYTF,TGTGCCTGGAAAGATAGACTTGGCTACACCTTC
12,TRBV4-3,TRBJ2-3,NA,NA,CASSPDSDTQYF,TGCGCCAGCAGCCCGGACTCAGATACGCAGTATTTT
15,TRBV25-1,TRBJ1-4,TRBD1,NA,CASRGFRQGGEKLFF,TGTGCCAGCAGGGGTTTTCGACAGGGCGGCGAAAAACTGTTTTTT
12,TRBV24-1,TRBJ2-1,NA,NA,CATSDGYNEQFF,TGTGCCACCAGTGACGGGTACAATGAGCAGTTCTTC
15,TRBV28,TRBJ1-6,NA,few,CASSLGGRNNSPLHF,TGTGCCAGCAGTCTCGGAGGACGGAATAATTCACCCCTCCACTTT